This TCR beta chain came from a study of cytomegalovirus exposure and HLA in healthy donors. Findings and caveats of the study: Segments of the TCR beta V type were, in most cases, productive about 87% or about 30% of the time in an earlier analysis.

All donors participated as healthy donors of bone marrow. At sampling all donors were nominally healthy, likely with unrecorded immune exposures. Only a few counts were recorded for this clone. The target antigen is unknown. PCR used 60 Vbeta primers and 13 Jbeta primers. Assay used: immunoSEQ multiplex PCR; TCRdb lists only in-frame clones, some missing. The sample contains about 150,000 clones, more than 70% of which appear only once. The trim removed 5 bases at V and 0 bases at J, leaving 9 bases unmatched. CDR3 size: 16 residues. Germline values: CDR1 SNHLY, CDR2 FYNNEI. The J gene is TRBJ2-7, the V gene TRBV2; 8 bases are shared with TRBD2. The origin of this receptor is a male donor in good health and CMV-seronegative. Sequencing was performed on PBMCs. The CDR3 region is CASSFSGEGFSYEQYF. Written as DNA, the CDR3 is TGTGCCAGCAGTTTTAGCGGGGAAGGTTTCTCCTACGAGCAGTACTTC.